The subject of this entry is one TCR beta chain. The target of this receptor is not known. No per-base quality is available; no much larger clone lies one base away. The germline V gene specifies SQVTM as CDR1 and ANQGSEA as CDR2. Inclusive of the bounding cysteine and phenylalanine, the CDR3 is 13 residues long. The read is trimmed to its CDR3 DNA, 39 bases read in frame from base 1. V and J lose 7 bases and 2 bases, and a span of 12 bases separates them. The donors were healthy, HIV-negative adults with no recently reported acute infections or vaccinations. Every donor was a Caucasian adult residing in Nashville, Tennessee, USA. In the unsorted samples, roughly 90 million PBMCs were counted, and genomic DNA was extracted using the QIAamp DNA Blood Mini kit. After blood collection by leukapheresis, PBMCs were isolated using Ficoll-Histopaque density gradient centrifugation and then cryopreserved in the vapor phase of liquid nitrogen.

This sample is drawn from a study of shared clonotypes between healthy human individuals (dated by TCRdb to about 2020). At the level of the whole study: Two women and a few men aged 18 to 49 years were included in the cohort. Different laboratories and diverse techniques were used to prepare libraries and sequence TCR repertoires, to increase sequencing depth and limit assay-specific biases. To estimate repertoire size and how much clonotypes are shared between individuals, the study performed deep sequencing of blood TCR repertoires from 4 to 6 healthy adults. Each donor's leukapheresis produced roughly between roughly 0.94 and 9.5 billion PBMCs.

Using the deep immunoSEQ assay, multiplex PCR amplified TCR CDR3 regions from genomic DNA. For each cell subset, the extracted genomic DNA was distributed evenly across all wells of several immunoSEQ 96-well plates, and each plate served as one replicate. Each replicate PCR for unsorted PBMC received about 0.3 ug genomic DNA, equal to tens of thousands of T cell genomes. Unsorted PBMC genomic DNA was sequenced across ten immunoSEQ deep assay plates. Purified libraries were quantified with a Qubit 3.0 fluorometer, sized on a Bioanalyzer 2100, and re-quantified with the KAPA Library Quantification kit. A separate single-read 150-cycle Illumina NextSeq 550 flow cell was used to sequence each immunoSEQ 96-well plate. Per the source publication's procedure: Because the immunoSEQ output held only junctional sequences and lacked quality scores, the filtering could not match the filtering applied to full-length reads. To assign V/J genes and CDR3, sequences were annotated against IMGT germline references using PyIR, a Python wrapper for IgBLAST v1.9. Reads were removed for weak V/J assignments (E-value above 1e-6), missing CDR3, stop codons, out-of-frame junctions, or ambiguous translated residues. V3J clonotypes were defined as sequences sharing the same inferred V gene, J gene, and CDR3 amino acid sequence. The percentage overlap between two repertoires was calculated by dividing the number of shared unique clonotypes by the size of the smaller repertoire. Richness of each repertoire was evaluated using RTK rarefaction, the Chao1 estimator, and Recon v2.1 estimates of unobserved clonotypes. In its TCRdb copy, this immuneACCESS table keeps in-frame sequences only and misses some clones. Where compared with another copy, unresolved V genes explain less than half of these, and the others have no known cause. D and trimming come from the DNA, and the V and J calls and clone size come from that table. The sample table shows about 480,000 clones, and about 79% are seen once. Around 13% of the sample goes to the ten largest clones.

What the work shows at the level of the full study, not this receptor alone: Sampling was limited to blood, and TCR repertoires in tissue likely differ from TCR repertoires in blood. Pairwise subsampling led to the expectation that sequencing depth would affect the degree of clonotype sharing among donors. Because the study included only a small number of donors, the genetic and exposure-history diversity represented was limited.

The chain is made from TRBV29-1 and TRBJ2-1; a tentative D call is TRBD1 (6 bases match). Sequenced: PBMCs. The origin of this receptor is a woman in her thirties or forties in good health. Some clones in this sample may be carry-over from other donors' samples. The DNA sequence reads TGCAGCGCTCTACAGGGACCCTACAATGAGCAGTTCTTC. Its translation reads: CSALQGPYNEQFF.